The 8 T cell receptor beta chains below all came from one sample that was sequenced in a study of CD8+ T cells in alopecia areata. Investigators isolated RNA and reverse transcribed it into cDNA to act as the sequencing template. Using immunoSEQ multiplex PCR, the repertoire was profiled, and TCRdb retains in-frame clones only, with some absent. The sample holds approximately 120,000 clones, about 46% seen once. The sample comprised NKG2D-low CD8+ T cells sorted from blood. These receptors were collected from a human donor with alopecia areata.

The chain joins TRBV30 to TRBJ1-2; a possible D gene is TRBD1 (6 bases). Germline V CDR1 and CDR2: GTSNPN, SVGIG (reference sequence). The CDR3 contains 13 residues. CDR3 residues: CAAWGGRIKGYTF. In nucleotides, the CDR3 is TGTGCTGCGTGGGGGGGCAGAATTAAGGGCTACACCTTC.

The V call is TRBV27, the J call TRBJ2-7, with TRBD2 identical over 14 bases. CDR1 is MNHEY and CDR2 is SMNVEV in the germline V gene (reference sequence). J was trimmed by 6 bases and V by 7 bases; bases with no gene match: 2. The CDR3 sequence is 13 residues long. CDR3 loop: CASMTSGRVEQYF. CDR3 DNA sequence: TGTGCCAGCATGACTAGCGGGAGGGTCGAGCAGTACTTC.

CDR3 DNA: TGCAGTGTCCTAGATCCGTATGGCTACACCTTC. Protein product: CSVLDPYGYTF. The rearrangement links TRBV20-1 to TRBJ1-2, with no clear D. Germline-derived CDR1 and CDR2 are DFQATT and SNEGSKA (reference sequence). The CDR3 sequence is 11 residues long. V was cut by 7 bases and J by 5 bases, with 11 bases left in between.

This clone came up a few times. V and J are TRBV6-4 and TRBJ2-3, with 12 bases lining up with TRBD1. The V gene's germline CDR1 is MRHNA and CDR2 SNTAGT. Unmatched junction bases numbered 7, after V lost 8 bases and J lost 4 bases. The CDR3 totals 15 residues. The CDR3 reads CASQPGQGAPDTQYF. CDR3 nucleotide sequence: TGTGCCAGCCAACCGGGACAGGGGGCGCCAGATACGCAGTATTTT.

V is TRBV28 and J is TRBJ1-5, with TRBD1 matching 7 bases. CDR3 length: 16 amino acids. V lost 6 bases, J lost 5 bases, and 13 bases stayed unmatched. The germline CDR1 and CDR2 sequences are MDHEN and SYDVKM. Here the CDR3 DNA reads TGTGCCAGCAGAGCCGTCCAGGGGGAGCAAGATCAGCCCCAGCATTTT. Translating gives CASRAVQGEQDQPQHF.

The rearrangement uses TRBV5-1 and TRBJ2-1; tentatively, D is TRBD2 (6 bases). Trimming removed 2 bases from V and 8 bases from J, with 11 bases in between. Germline CDR1 and CDR2: SGHRS and YFSETQ. CDR3 length: 13 residues. The CDR3 is CASSFETSYEQFF. The CDR3 DNA reads TGCGCCAGCAGCTTCGAGACTAGTTATGAGCAGTTCTTC.

V gene TRBV27 combines with J gene TRBJ2-7; D is perhaps TRBD2 (5 bases). Trimming cost V 10 bases and J 2 bases, with 15 bases left between them. There are 13 residues in the CDR3. Germline-derived CDR1 and CDR2 are MNHEY and SMNVEV (reference sequence). The CDR3, as DNA: TGTGCCACCCAGAGGACGGGAACCTACGAGCAGTACTTC. This translates into CATQRTGTYEQYF.

This chain connects TRBV6-4 to TRBJ2-3, with 10 positions matching TRBD2. V gave up 5 bases and J gave up 0 bases; unmatched junction bases: 5. From germline, CDR1 is MRHNA and CDR2 SNTAGT. The length of the CDR3 is 16 residues. For the CDR3, the DNA is TGTGCCAGCAGTTCCCTAGCGGGGGAGAGCACAGATACGCAGTATTTT. Translating it yields CASSSLAGESTDTQYF.